A single sample gave rise to the 4 T cell receptor beta chains below, sequenced in a study of shared clonotypes between healthy human individuals. Naive CD8 cells lacked CD45RO and underwent positive selection for CCR7, leaving out terminally differentiated effector memory CD45RA+ cells. Profiled with immunoSEQ multiplex PCR; TCRdb holds only in-frame clones, not every one. The sample yields hundreds of thousands of clones, around 96% seen once. The sample consisted of naive CD8+ T cells sorted from blood. These receptors all come from a woman in her 30s in good health.

This clone was recorded once. This chain connects TRBV30 to TRBJ2-3, with 13 bases matching TRBD2. With 4 bases clipped from V and 3 bases from J, the junction kept 4 bases outside the gene matches. CDR1 and CDR2 (germline): GTSNPN, SVGIG (reference sequence). This CDR3 spans 15 amino acids. This CDR3 reads CAWIRTSGGTDTQYF. The DNA for the CDR3 is TGTGCCTGGATCAGGACTAGCGGGGGTACAGATACGCAGTATTTT.

The chain is built from TRBV25-1 and TRBJ2-5; D uncertain. This CDR3 has 16 residues. In germline, CDR1 is MGHDK, CDR2 SYGVNS. V was shortened by 5 bases and J by 4 bases, with 20 bases between the two germline ends. The CDR3 reads CASSKKHVPVGETQYF. CDR3 DNA sequence: TGTGCCAGCAGTAAAAAACACGTCCCTGTTGGAGAGACCCAGTACTTC. Complete variable domain (other parts from reference TRBV25-1 and TRBJ2-5): EADIYQTPRYLVIGTGKKITLECSQTMGHDKMYWYQQDPGMELHLIHYSYGVNSTEKGDLSSESTVSRIRTEHFPLTLESARPSHTSQYLCASSKKHVPVGETQYFGPGTRLLVL.

This clone is a singleton in its sample. The chain employs TRBV6-5 and TRBJ2-2; D gene ambiguous. The CDR3 has 15 residues. V was cut by 5 bases and J by 0 bases, with 10 bases left in between. CDR1 MNHEY and CDR2 SVGAGI come from the germline V gene. The CDR3 is CASSPDPANTGELFF. CDR3 sequence (DNA): TGTGCCAGCAGTCCCGACCCCGCGAACACCGGGGAGCTGTTTTTT.

This clone was seen only once. Other DNA sequences from this sample encode an identical CDR3 as well. The chain carries TRBV28 and TRBJ2-7; no reliable D call. The length of the CDR3 is 12 residues. Germline V lookup: CDR1 MDHEN, CDR2 SYDVKM. Trimming shortened V by 3 bases and J by 3 bases, and 6 bases separated the two germline ends. CDR3 residues: CASSLAVYEQYF. DNA of the CDR3: TGTGCCAGCAGTTTGGCAGTCTACGAGCAGTACTTC.